This T cell receptor beta chain was retrieved from a study of CD8+ T cells in alopecia areata. Whole-study results and caveats: Tofacitinib significantly decreased scalp clonality and expanded CD8+ clones among top 100.

Extracted RNA was reverse transcribed, and the resulting cDNA served as sequencing template. TCRdb's table, derived via immunoSEQ multiplex PCR, lists solely in-frame clones and lacks some. The profile shows 200,000 to 250,000 clones, over 60% of them singletons. Treatment in this sample: oral pan-JAK inhibitor, 5-10 mg twice daily. About this clone: What it binds is not known.

The sequence was obtained from a human donor with alopecia areata. Sequencing was performed on CD4+ T cells sorted from blood, taken at week 4, from a patient treated with tofacitinib.

The CDR3: CASSPRDINYGYTF. CDR3 bases: TGTGCCAGCTCACCCCGGGACATTAACTATGGCTACACCTTC. The rearrangement links TRBV18 to TRBJ1-2, with a weak D call TRBD1 (6 bases). Germline V CDR1 and CDR2: KGHSH, LQKENI. Trimming left V 3 bases short and J 1 base short, with 9 bases between. The CDR3 extends over 14 amino acids.